These 10 T cell receptor beta chains were all obtained from the same sample, sequenced in a study of blood T cells in healthy people across ages. Next came a second PCR, run for about 6 to 12 cycles, which used a sample-barcoded 5' primer along with a J-beta primer mix. TCRdb re-analysed the 5' RACE reads in MiXCR, keeping a single row per CDR3 protein. The profile covers about 570,000 distinct CDR3 sequences, with 27% appearing a single time and about 18% taken by the ten largest. Sequencing used blood. The source of these receptors is a woman in her seventies in good health.

The genes are TRBV11-2 and TRBJ2-1; perhaps TRBD2 as D (5 bases). Germline CDR1 reads SGHAT; CDR2 reads FQNNGV. The CDR3 is 12 residues long. V was pared by 1 base and J by 15 bases, with 13 bases between. CDR3: CASSLVRDSWFF. As DNA, the CDR3 is TGTGCCAGCAGCTTAGTGAGGGATAGCTGGTTCTTC.

This clonotype was observed a few times. This rearrangement joins TRBV4-2 to TRBJ2-3, with D unclear. Per germline, CDR1 LGHNA and CDR2 YNFKEQ. The CDR3 has 16 residues. The germline V and J ends were trimmed by 0 bases and 6 bases, with 16 bases remaining between them. The CDR3 region is CASSQEIGLVWDTQYF. Here the CDR3 DNA reads TGTGCCAGCAGCCAAGAAATAGGGCTAGTGTGGGATACGCAGTATTTT.

The gene calls are TRBV21-1 and TRBJ1-2. TRBV21-1 is a known pseudogene. The CDR3 spans 16 residues. Here the CDR3 DNA reads TGTGCCAGCAGCAAAGGGGGGGGAGGGACTAACTATGGCTACACCTTC. Encoded protein: CASSKGGGGTNYGYTF.

The chain has TRBV10-3 and TRBJ2-3; 7 bases map to TRBD1. The CDR3 sequence is 17 residues long. V lost 3 bases to trimming and J lost 0 bases; unmatched junction nucleotides: 9. Looked up from germline, CDR1 is ENHRY and CDR2 is SYGVKD. CDR3 region: CAISDTKGGSSTDTQYF. As DNA, the CDR3 is TGTGCCATCAGTGATACCAAAGGGGGCTCTAGCACAGATACGCAGTATTTT.

The chain uses TRBV14 and TRBJ1-2, with D possibly being TRBD1 (5 bases). Germline V gives CDR1 SGHDN, CDR2 FVKESK. The length of the CDR3 is 12 residues. V lost 5 bases, J lost 7 bases, and 11 bases lay in between. This CDR3 is CASSFSGGGYTF. The DNA for the CDR3 is TGTGCCAGCAGCTTTTCCGGGGGTGGCTACACCTTC.

This clonotype has just a few counts. V gene TRBV20-1 combines with J gene TRBJ1-4; tentatively, D is TRBD1 (6 bases). Germline-derived CDR1 and CDR2 are DFQATT and SNEGSKA (reference sequence). This CDR3 comprises 13 residues. V shed 2 bases and J shed 8 bases, with 12 bases lying between them. The CDR3 DNA sequence: TGCAGTGCTAGATGGGGGCGCGACGAAAAACTGTTTTTT. It specifies CSARWGRDEKLFF.

This clonotype was recorded a few times. The gene calls are TRBV12-3 or TRBV12-4 and TRBJ2-5, with TRBD1 matching over 9 bases. V dropped 3 bases and J dropped 4; count of bases not matched to a gene: 3. The CDR3 covers 14 residues. The CDR3 reads CASSLLTGGETQYF. In DNA form, the CDR3 reads TGTGCCAGCAGTTTGCTGACAGGGGGAGAGACCCAGTACTTC.

This chain uses TRBV7-9 with TRBJ1-1; 8 bases are shared with TRBD1. The CDR3 covers 16 residues. CDR1 and CDR2 (germline): SEHNR, FQNEAQ (reference sequence). The J segment lost 0 bases and the V segment lost 8 bases, leaving 11 bases of the junction unmatched. The CDR3 loop reads CASPSSSGGLNTEAFF. The CDR3 DNA is TGTGCCAGCCCCTCTTCGTCAGGGGGCTTGAACACTGAAGCTTTCTTT.

The gene calls are TRBV12-3 or TRBV12-4 and TRBJ2-6; TRBD2 is a possible D gene (6 bases). The CDR3 loop spans 17 amino acids. V lost 6 bases and J lost 2, with 17 bases in between. CDR3 in DNA: TGTGCCAGCAGGGGAGGCAGAGGGAGACCTGGGGCCAACGTCCTGACTTTC. Its translation is CASRGGRGRPGANVLTF.

Comment on this clonotype: At one boundary the junction diverges from the germline segment, which might be a read error. The genes are TRBV7-2 and TRBJ2-5; tentatively, D is TRBD1 or TRBD2 (6 bases each). TRBJ2-1 explains the end of the DNA better; the J call may be wrong. The CDR3 is 15 residues long. Looked up from germline, CDR1 is SGHTA and CDR2 is FQGNSA. CDR3 amino acids: CVSSLMGGAYNEQFF. For the CDR3, the DNA is TGCGTCAGCAGCTTAATGGGGGGCGCTTACAATGAGCAGTTCTTC.